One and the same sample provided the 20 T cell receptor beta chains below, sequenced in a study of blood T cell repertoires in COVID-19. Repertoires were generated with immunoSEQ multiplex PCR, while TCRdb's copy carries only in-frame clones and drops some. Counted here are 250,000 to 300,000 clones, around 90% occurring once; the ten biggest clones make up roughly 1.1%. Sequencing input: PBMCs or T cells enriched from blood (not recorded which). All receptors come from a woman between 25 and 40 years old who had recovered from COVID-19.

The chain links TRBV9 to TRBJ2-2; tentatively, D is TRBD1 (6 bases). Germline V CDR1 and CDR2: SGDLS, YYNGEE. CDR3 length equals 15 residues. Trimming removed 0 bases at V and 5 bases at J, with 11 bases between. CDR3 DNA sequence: TGTGCCAGCAGCGTAGTTCCAGGGGAGACCGGGGAGCTGTTTTTT. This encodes CASSVVPGETGELFF.

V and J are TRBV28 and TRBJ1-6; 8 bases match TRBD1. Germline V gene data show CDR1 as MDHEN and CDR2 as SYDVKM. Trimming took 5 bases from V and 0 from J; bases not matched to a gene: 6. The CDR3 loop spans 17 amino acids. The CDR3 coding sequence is TGTGCCAGCAGTACTGTCAGGGGGCACTCCTATAATTCACCCCTCCACTTT. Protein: CASSTVRGHSYNSPLHF.

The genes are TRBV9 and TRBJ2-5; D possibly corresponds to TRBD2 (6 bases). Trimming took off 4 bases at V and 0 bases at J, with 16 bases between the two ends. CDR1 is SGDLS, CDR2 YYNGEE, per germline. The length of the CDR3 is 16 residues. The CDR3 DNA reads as TGTGCCAGCAGCCCCCTTGGGACTGCGTACCAAGAGACCCAGTACTTC. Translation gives CASSPLGTAYQETQYF.

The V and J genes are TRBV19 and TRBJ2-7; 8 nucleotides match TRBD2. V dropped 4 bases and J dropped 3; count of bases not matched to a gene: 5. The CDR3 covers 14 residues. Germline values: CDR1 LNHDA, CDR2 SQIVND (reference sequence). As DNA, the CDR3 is TGTGCCAGTAGTAAGGGACTAGTAGGCTACGAGCAGTACTTC. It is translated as CASSKGLVGYEQYF.

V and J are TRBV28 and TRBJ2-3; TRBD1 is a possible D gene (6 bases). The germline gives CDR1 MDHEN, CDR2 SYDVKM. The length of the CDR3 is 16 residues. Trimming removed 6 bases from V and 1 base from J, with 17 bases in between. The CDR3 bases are TGTGCCAGCAGCTCGCTCACAGGGTCCGGCACAGATACGCAGTATTTT. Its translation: CASSSLTGSGTDTQYF.

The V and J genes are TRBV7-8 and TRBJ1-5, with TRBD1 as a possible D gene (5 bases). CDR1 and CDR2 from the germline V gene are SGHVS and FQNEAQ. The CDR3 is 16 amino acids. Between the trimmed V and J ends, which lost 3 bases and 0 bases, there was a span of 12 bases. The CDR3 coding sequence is TGTGCCAGCAGCTTGGAGGGGATCACTAGCAATCAGCCCCAGCATTTT. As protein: CASSLEGITSNQPQHF.

The DNA for the CDR3 is TGCGCCAGCAGCCAACTTACCGGGACAGCTGGCTACACCTTC. Its translation: CASSQLTGTAGYTF. The V call is TRBV4-3, the J call TRBJ1-2, with 7 bases fitting TRBD1. CDR1 and CDR2 (germline): LGHNA, YSLEER. This CDR3 spans 14 amino acids. V lost 2 bases to trimming and J lost 7 bases; unmatched junction nucleotides: 7.

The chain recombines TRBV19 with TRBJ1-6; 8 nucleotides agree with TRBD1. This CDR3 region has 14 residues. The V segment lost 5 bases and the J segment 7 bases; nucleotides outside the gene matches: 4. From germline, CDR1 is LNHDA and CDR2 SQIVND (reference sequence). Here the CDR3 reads CASSLGQGNSPLHF. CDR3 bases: TGTGCCAGTAGTCTCGGACAGGGAAATTCACCCCTCCACTTT.

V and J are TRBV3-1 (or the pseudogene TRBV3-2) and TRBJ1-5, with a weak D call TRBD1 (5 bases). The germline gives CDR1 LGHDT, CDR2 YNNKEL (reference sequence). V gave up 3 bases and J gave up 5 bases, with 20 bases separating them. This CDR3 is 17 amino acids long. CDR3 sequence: CASSQGPKGPTHQPQHF. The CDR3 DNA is TGTGCCAGCAGCCAGGGGCCCAAGGGCCCGACGCATCAGCCCCAGCATTTT.

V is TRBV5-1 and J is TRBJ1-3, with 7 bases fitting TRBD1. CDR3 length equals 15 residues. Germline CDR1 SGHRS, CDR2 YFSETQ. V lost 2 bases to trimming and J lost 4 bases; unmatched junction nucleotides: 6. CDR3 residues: CASSFDRVSGNTIYF. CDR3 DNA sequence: TGCGCCAGCAGCTTCGACAGGGTTAGCGGAAACACCATATATTTT.

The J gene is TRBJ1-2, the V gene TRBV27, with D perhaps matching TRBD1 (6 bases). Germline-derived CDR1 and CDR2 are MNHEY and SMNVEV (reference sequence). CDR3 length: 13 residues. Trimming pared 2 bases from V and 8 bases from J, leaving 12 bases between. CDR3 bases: TGTGCCAGCAGTTTAGTGGGGGCGGAGGGCTACACCTTC. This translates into CASSLVGAEGYTF.

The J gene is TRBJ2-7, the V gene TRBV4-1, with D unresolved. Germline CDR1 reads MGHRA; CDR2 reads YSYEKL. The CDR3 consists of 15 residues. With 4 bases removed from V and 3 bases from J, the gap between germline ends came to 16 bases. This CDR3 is CASSPSPGGSYEQYF. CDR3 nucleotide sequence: TGCGCCAGCAGCCCATCACCTGGTGGCAGCTACGAGCAGTACTTC.

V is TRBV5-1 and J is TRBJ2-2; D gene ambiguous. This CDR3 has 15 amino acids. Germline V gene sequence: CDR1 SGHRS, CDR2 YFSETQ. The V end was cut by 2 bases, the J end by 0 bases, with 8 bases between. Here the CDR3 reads CASSFSSANTGELFF. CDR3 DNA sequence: TGCGCCAGCAGCTTTAGTTCCGCGAACACCGGGGAGCTGTTTTTT.

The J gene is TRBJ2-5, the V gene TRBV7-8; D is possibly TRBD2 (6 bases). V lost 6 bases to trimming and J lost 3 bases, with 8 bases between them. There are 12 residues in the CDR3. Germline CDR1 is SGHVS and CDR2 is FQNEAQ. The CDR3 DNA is TGTGCCAGCAGAGTAGCGGAAGAGACCCAGTACTTC. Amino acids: CASRVAEETQYF.

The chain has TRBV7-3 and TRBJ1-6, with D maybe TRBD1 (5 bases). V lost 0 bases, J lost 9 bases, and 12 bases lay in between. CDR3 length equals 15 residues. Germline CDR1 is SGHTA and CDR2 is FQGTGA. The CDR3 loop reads CASSLTGQEFSPLHF. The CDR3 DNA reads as TGTGCCAGCAGCTTAACGGGGCAGGAATTTTCACCCCTCCACTTT.

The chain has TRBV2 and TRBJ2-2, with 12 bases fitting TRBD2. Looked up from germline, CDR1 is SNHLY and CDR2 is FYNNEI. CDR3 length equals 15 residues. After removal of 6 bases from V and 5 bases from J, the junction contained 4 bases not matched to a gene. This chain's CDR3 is CASRLTSGRTGELFF. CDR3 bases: TGTGCCAGCAGGCTGACTAGCGGGAGAACCGGGGAGCTGTTTTTT.

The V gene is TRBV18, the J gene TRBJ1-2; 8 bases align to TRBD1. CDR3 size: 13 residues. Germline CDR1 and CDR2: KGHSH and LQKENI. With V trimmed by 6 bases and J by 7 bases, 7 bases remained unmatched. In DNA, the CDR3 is TGTGCCAGCTCCCCGACAGGGGTAGGTGGCTACACCTTC. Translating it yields CASSPTGVGGYTF.

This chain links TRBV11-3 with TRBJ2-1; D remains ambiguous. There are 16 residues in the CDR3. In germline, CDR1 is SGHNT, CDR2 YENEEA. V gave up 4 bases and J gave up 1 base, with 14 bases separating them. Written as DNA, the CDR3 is TGTGCCAGCAGCTCCGGTTTCTCCTTATCCTACAATGAGCAGTTCTTC. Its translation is CASSSGFSLSYNEQFF.

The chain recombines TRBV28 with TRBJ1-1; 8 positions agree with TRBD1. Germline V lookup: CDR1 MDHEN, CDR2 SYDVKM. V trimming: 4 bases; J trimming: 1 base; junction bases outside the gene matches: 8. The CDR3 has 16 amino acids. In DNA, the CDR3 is TGTGCCAGCAGTTCCCCAGCGACAGGGGAGAACACTGAAGCTTTCTTT. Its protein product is CASSSPATGENTEAFF.

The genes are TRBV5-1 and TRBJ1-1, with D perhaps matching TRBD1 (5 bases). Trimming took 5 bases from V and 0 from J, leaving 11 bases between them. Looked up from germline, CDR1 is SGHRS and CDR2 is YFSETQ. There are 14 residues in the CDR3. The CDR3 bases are TGCGCCAGCAGTGGAGGGGATGTGAACACTGAAGCTTTCTTT. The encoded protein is CASSGGDVNTEAFF.